The 32 T cell receptor beta chains below all came from one sample that was sequenced in a study of early T cells in non-severe SARS-CoV-2 infection. TCRdb reanalysed the 5' RACE reads using MiXCR and keeps one entry per CDR3 protein. The profile shows under 85,000 distinct CDR3 sequences, 9.5% to 15% of them singletons. Sequenced: whole blood. The receptors were sampled from an adult who was a healthcare worker with PCR-confirmed SARS-CoV-2 infection or an uninfected control (not recorded which).

This clonotype was counted at least ten times. V and J are TRBV12-3 or TRBV12-4 and TRBJ2-1, with TRBD2 matching over 9 bases. This CDR3 has 17 amino acids. The junction had 12 bases not matched to a gene; V was cut back by 9 bases and J by 0 bases. For the CDR3, the DNA is TGTGCCAGACCGCCTAGGATTAGCGGGAGCTCCTACAATGAGCAGTTCTTC. Translation gives CARPPRISGSSYNEQFF.

This clonotype has just a few counts. The rearrangement links TRBV7-9 to TRBJ2-3, with 9 bases aligning to TRBD1. There are 16 residues in the CDR3. Germline V gives CDR1 SEHNR, CDR2 FQNEAQ (reference sequence). The V gene end was trimmed by 4 bases and the J gene end by 4 bases; junction bases not matched to a gene: 9. The CDR3 loop reads CASSSPRDREADTQYF. CDR3 DNA: TGTGCCAGCAGCTCCCCCCGGGACAGGGAGGCAGATACGCAGTATTTT.

This clonotype was observed many times. CDR3 amino acids: CASSPQGDTGELFF. In nucleotides, the CDR3 is TGTGCCAGCAGCCCGCAAGGGGACACCGGGGAGCTGTTTTTT. The chain has TRBV11-2 and TRBJ2-2, with D tentatively TRBD1 (5 bases). Germline V gene data show CDR1 as SGHAT and CDR2 as FQNNGV. V lost 5 bases and J 3 bases, leaving 10 bases between the germline ends. This CDR3 has 14 amino acids. The whole variable domain, filled in from reference TRBV11-2 and TRBJ2-2, reads EAGVAQSPRYKIIEKRQSVAFWCNPISGHATLYWYQQILGQGPKLLIQFQNNGVVDDSQLPKDRFSAERLKGVDSTLKIQPAKLEDSAVYLCASSPQGDTGELFFGEGSRLTVL.

The table lists this clonotype with many counts. The rearrangement uses TRBV10-2 and TRBJ2-1; TRBD2 agrees at 8 bases. Germline CDR1 is WSHSY and CDR2 is SAAADI. J was trimmed by 3 bases and V by 4 bases; bases with no gene match: 8. There are 16 residues in the CDR3. The CDR3 protein is CASSGLTGGLYNEQFF. Written as DNA, the CDR3 is TGCGCCAGCAGTGGACTCACGGGGGGGCTCTACAATGAGCAGTTCTTC.

The chain's CDR3 is CASSETGRGAYNEQFF. The DNA for the CDR3 is TGTGCCAGCAGCGAGACGGGAAGGGGAGCCTACAATGAGCAGTTCTTC. The chain is built from TRBV5-6 and TRBJ2-1, with D perhaps matching TRBD1 or TRBD2 (5 bases each). The ends were cut back, 4 bases at V and 2 bases at J, with 16 bases in the middle. The germline CDR1 and CDR2 sequences are SGHDT and YYEEEE. CDR3 length equals 16 residues.

In this sample, this clonotype turned up many times. The chain has TRBV7-2 and TRBJ1-2; D might be TRBD1 (5 bases). V lost 5 bases and J 4 bases, leaving 17 bases between the germline ends. CDR3 length equals 15 residues. Germline CDR1 reads SGHTA; CDR2 reads FQGNSA. The CDR3: CASSPDSSLFYGYTF. The CDR3 coding sequence is TGTGCCAGCAGCCCAGACAGCTCTTTGTTCTATGGCTACACCTTC.

There are many counts of this clonotype. The chain uses TRBV20-1 and TRBJ1-6, with 8 bases that match TRBD1. This CDR3 region has 14 residues. Germline lookup yields CDR1 DFQATT and CDR2 SNEGSKA (reference sequence). The V gene end was trimmed by 2 bases and the J gene end by 14 bases; junction bases not matched to a gene: 11. CDR3 nucleotide sequence: TGCAGTGCTAGAAATCCAGGGGGCTTGGGGACCCTCCACTTT. Amino acid sequence: CSARNPGGLGTLHF.

This clonotype occurred a few times. The genes are TRBV5-1 and TRBJ2-7, with D tentatively TRBD1 (5 bases). V lost 2 bases and J 7 bases, leaving 10 bases between the germline ends. From germline, CDR1 is SGHRS and CDR2 YFSETQ. The CDR3 loop spans 12 amino acids. This CDR3 reads CASSLQVGEQYF. The CDR3, as DNA: TGCGCCAGCAGCTTACAGGTTGGGGAGCAGTACTTC.

In its sample, this clonotype was seen many times. This chain joins TRBV20-1 and TRBJ1-1, with D tentatively TRBD1 (6 bases). Germline values: CDR1 DFQATT, CDR2 SNEGSKA (reference sequence). The CDR3 loop spans 12 amino acids. V lost 7 bases to trimming and J lost 5 bases, with 14 bases between them. The CDR3 here is CSVIQGETEAFF. The DNA for the CDR3 is TGCAGTGTCATACAGGGAGAGACTGAAGCTTTCTTT.

The chain links TRBV12-3 or TRBV12-4 to TRBJ2-7; D is perhaps TRBD1 (7 bases). This CDR3 has 15 residues. V shed 6 bases and J shed 4 bases, with 19 bases lying between them. This CDR3 reads CASSTTGDWDYEQYF. In nucleotides, the CDR3 is TGTGCCAGCAGCACAACAGGGGACTGGGATTACGAGCAGTACTTC.

The chain recombines TRBV9 with TRBJ2-3; tentatively, D is TRBD1 or TRBD2 (6 bases each). The CDR3 extends over 15 amino acids. Trimming pared 6 bases from V and 2 bases from J, leaving 16 bases between. Germline values: CDR1 SGDLS, CDR2 YYNGEE. CDR3 bases: TGTGCCAGCACCGAGGGGGGTAGCGACACAGATACGCAGTATTTT. Translation gives CASTEGGSDTDTQYF.

Concerning this clonotype itself: A much more abundant neighbour one base away suggests this may be a read error. This chain connects TRBV28 to TRBJ2-7; tentative D call: TRBD1 (6 bases). This CDR3 contains 14 residues. Looked up from germline, CDR1 is MDHEN and CDR2 is SYDVKM. The CDR3 is CASCLPSGDYEQYF. CDR3 DNA: TGTGCCAGCTGTTTGCCCTCAGGGGACTACGAGCAGTACTTC.

This clonotype was counted at least ten times. The chain links TRBV29-1 to TRBJ1-1; D not resolved. The CDR3 contains 13 residues. V shed 3 bases and J shed 0 bases, with 8 bases lying between them. From germline, CDR1 is SQVTM and CDR2 ANQGSEA. The CDR3 region has the DNA TGCAGCGTTGAGGGCCTGCTGAACACTGAAGCTTTCTTT. It codes for CSVEGLLNTEAFF.

This clonotype was recorded many times. The junction departs from the called germline gene at one end, perhaps through a read error. This chain links TRBV19 with TRBJ1-5, with D uncertain. The CDR3 has 13 residues. Germline CDR1 is LNHDA and CDR2 is SQIVND (reference sequence). CDR3 in DNA: TGCACCAAAAGGGAAATCAAGGATCAGCCCCAGCATTTT. It encodes CTKREIKDQPQHF. The variable domain in full, completed from reference TRBV19 and TRBJ1-5, reads DGGITQSPKYLFRKEGQNVTLSCEQNLNHDAMYWYRQDPGQGLRLIYYSQIVNDFQKGDIAEGYSVSREKKESFPLTVTSAQKNPTAFYLCTKREIKDQPQHFGDGTRLSIL.

This clonotype was seen ten or more times. The chain uses TRBV18 and TRBJ2-5, with D unclear. The V end lost 2 bases, the J end lost 0 bases, and 4 bases lay between the germline ends. Germline V gene sequence: CDR1 KGHSH, CDR2 LQKENI. CDR3 length: 13 residues. CDR3 loop: CASSPGYQETQYF. As DNA, the CDR3 is TGTGCCAGCTCACCAGGGTACCAAGAGACCCAGTACTTC. The variable domain in full, completed from reference TRBV18 and TRBJ2-5, reads NAGVMQNPRHLVRRRGQEARLRCSPMKGHSHVYWYRQLPEEGLKFMVYLQKENIIDESGMPKERFSAEFPKEGPSILRIQQVVRGDSAAYFCASSPGYQETQYFGPGTRLLVL.

This clonotype was detected only a few times. The chain uses TRBV6-2 or TRBV6-3 and TRBJ2-7, with D maybe TRBD2 (5 bases). V was clipped by 6 bases and J by 3 bases, with 12 bases between them. Germline V CDR1 and CDR2: MNHEY, SVGEGT. CDR3 length: 13 amino acids. CDR3 sequence (DNA): TGTGCCAGCAGACCGGACTCGGTCTACGAGCAGTACTTC. Protein sequence: CASRPDSVYEQYF.

The genes are TRBV7-9 and TRBJ1-1; D not certain. The CDR3 contains 13 residues. The germline gives CDR1 SEHNR, CDR2 FQNEAQ (reference sequence). V was clipped by 5 bases and J by 1 base, with 8 bases between them. The chain's CDR3 is CASSPPANTEAFF. The CDR3 coding sequence is TGTGCCAGCAGCCCTCCGGCGAACACTGAAGCTTTCTTT.

There are a few counts of this clonotype. The gene calls are TRBV29-1 and TRBJ2-3; D unresolved. This CDR3 is built from 13 residues. The V and J ends lost 8 bases and 3 bases respectively, with 15 bases between them. From germline, CDR1 is SQVTM and CDR2 ANQGSEA. CDR3 protein: CSLEAATTDTQYF. In nucleotides, the CDR3 is TGCAGCCTCGAGGCCGCCACGACAGATACGCAGTATTTT.

In this sample, this clonotype turned up a few times. The gene calls are TRBV7-8 and TRBJ2-1, with 8 bases fitting TRBD1. The CDR3 has 16 amino acids. V lost 2 bases and J lost 2; bases outside the gene matches: 5. Germline V lookup: CDR1 SGHVS, CDR2 FQNEAQ. The CDR3 region is CASSLSRTGPYNEQFF. CDR3 coding DNA: TGTGCCAGCAGCTTATCGAGGACAGGGCCCTACAATGAGCAGTTCTTC.

The chain is built from TRBV10-2 and TRBJ1-1; weak D call: TRBD1 (5 bases). Trimming cost V 6 bases and J 2 bases, with 7 bases left between them. Germline-derived CDR1 and CDR2 are WSHSY and SAAADI. The CDR3 is 12 residues long. The CDR3 here is CASRGTNTEAFF. In DNA form, the CDR3 reads TGCGCCAGCAGAGGGACCAACACTGAAGCTTTCTTT.

This clonotype was observed many times. The chain has TRBV6-1 and TRBJ2-7, with D perhaps TRBD1 or TRBD2 (5 bases each). The CDR3 extends over 14 amino acids. Looked up from germline, CDR1 is MNHNS and CDR2 is SASEGT. V lost 3 bases, J lost 2 bases, and 11 bases lay in between. CDR3 coding DNA: TGTGCCAGCAGTGACCGGGACGCAGCCTACGAGCAGTACTTC. Translated, it gives CASSDRDAAYEQYF.

The chain is built from TRBV6-2 or TRBV6-3 and TRBJ2-7; the D gene is possibly TRBD2 (6 bases). This CDR3 has 11 residues. CDR1 and CDR2 from the germline V gene are MNHEY and SVGEGT. The CDR3 DNA is TGTGCCAGCAGTGCGGACTATAAACTCTTCGTG. Translated, it gives CASSADYKLFV.

V usage is TRBV6-5 and J usage is TRBJ2-1; D is undetermined. CDR3 length equals 17 residues. Trimming cost V 7 bases and J 3 bases, with 22 bases left between them. Germline V gene sequence: CDR1 MNHEY, CDR2 SVGAGI. CDR3 region: CASTYRIDTSFYNEQFF. CDR3 DNA sequence: TGTGCCAGCACCTACCGTATCGACACCTCATTCTACAATGAGCAGTTCTTC.

This clonotype has a count of ten or more. The junction departs from the called germline gene at one end, perhaps through a read error. The genes are TRBV7-7 and TRBJ2-2; maybe TRBD1 (6 bases). The CDR3 totals 14 residues. Germline CDR1 SSHAT, CDR2 FNYEAQ (reference sequence). The CDR3 DNA sequence: TGTGCTAGCAGCTCTCAGGGGTACACCGGGGAGCTGTTTTTT. Encoded protein: CASSSQGYTGELFF.

This clonotype has just a few counts. V usage is TRBV11-2 and J usage is TRBJ2-3, with 8 bases matching TRBD2. This CDR3 has 19 residues. Looked up from germline, CDR1 is SGHAT and CDR2 is FQNNGV. V lost 5 bases, J lost 6 bases, and 22 bases stayed unmatched. The DNA for the CDR3 is TGTGCCAGCAGCCCTCGTCGAATCGGTAGCGGGACCCCCCGGGATACGCAGTATTTT. Its protein is CASSPRRIGSGTPRDTQYF.

This clonotype has just a few counts. The chain joins TRBV29-1 to TRBJ2-1; 12 nucleotides match TRBD1. V lost 7 bases, J lost 7 bases, and 2 bases stayed unmatched. This CDR3 contains 12 residues. The germline gives CDR1 SQVTM, CDR2 ANQGSEA. The CDR3 bases are TGCAGCGCGGGACAGGGGGCGAATGAGCAGTTCTTC. It yields the protein CSAGQGANEQFF.

Only a few counts were recorded for this clonotype. CDR3 DNA sequence: TGTGCCAGCAGCCATCGACTAAGCTCCTACAATGAGCAGTTCTTC. This codes for CASSHRLSSYNEQFF. The chain combines TRBV3-1 with TRBJ2-1; D is perhaps TRBD2 (5 bases). CDR3 length: 15 residues. The V gene's germline CDR1 is LGHDT and CDR2 YNNKEL (reference sequence). Trimming removed 3 bases from V and 0 bases from J, with 9 bases in between.

This clonotype was recorded many times. This chain connects TRBV2 to TRBJ1-5; 9 nucleotides agree with TRBD1. The CDR3 contains 14 residues. Germline assignment: CDR1 SNHLY and CDR2 FYNNEI. V lost 1 base to trimming and J lost 15 bases; unmatched junction nucleotides: 10. The CDR3, as DNA: TGTGCCAGCAGTGAAGTAAGGGGGACAGGGAATCCGCATTTT. It translates to CASSEVRGTGNPHF.

This rearrangement joins TRBV6-2 or TRBV6-3 to TRBJ2-4; no firm D call. Trimming shortened V by 5 bases and J by 8 bases, and 16 bases separated the two germline ends. The CDR3 is 14 amino acids. Germline CDR1 and CDR2: MNHEY and SVGEGT. The CDR3 spells CASSPLGIVDIQYF. The CDR3, as DNA: TGTGCCAGCAGTCCGTTAGGTATTGTGGACATTCAGTACTTC.

In its sample, this clonotype was seen many times. The chain uses TRBV20-1 and TRBJ2-5; a possible D gene is TRBD2 (7 bases). The length of the CDR3 is 16 residues. Per germline, CDR1 DFQATT and CDR2 SNEGSKA (reference sequence). The V gene lost 6 bases and the J gene lost 5 bases, with 25 bases spanning the gap. The CDR3 loop reads CSATRGPRGGPETQYF. CDR3 nucleotides: TGCAGTGCCACACGGGGGCCTAGGGGGGGCCCGGAGACCCAGTACTTC.

The rearrangement links TRBV7-2 to TRBJ2-1, with 10 bases identical to TRBD1. V lost 2 bases to trimming and J lost 6 bases; unmatched junction nucleotides: 16. In germline, CDR1 is SGHTA, CDR2 FQGNSA. The CDR3 extends over 19 amino acids. The CDR3 reads CASSLTHNAGTGVFNEQFF. The CDR3 DNA is TGTGCCAGCAGCTTAACCCATAACGCGGGGACAGGGGTTTTCAATGAGCAGTTCTTC. The full variable domain, its missing parts supplied by reference TRBV7-2 and TRBJ2-1, is GAGVSQSPSNKVTEKGKDVELRCDPISGHTALYWYRQSLGQGLEFLIYFQGNSAPDKSGLPSDRFSAERTGGSVSTLTIQRTQQEDSAVYLCASSLTHNAGTGVFNEQFFGPGTRLTVL.

J is TRBJ2-1 and V is TRBV9; D is possibly TRBD2 (5 bases). The germline V gene encodes CDR1 SGDLS and CDR2 YYNGEE. V was shortened by 3 bases and J by 10 bases, with 17 bases between the two germline ends. The CDR3 sequence is 14 residues long. The CDR3 region has the DNA TGTGCCAGCAGCGCACGGACTCGCCCTGTGGAGCAGTTCTTC. This translates into CASSARTRPVEQFF.